This record concerns one T cell receptor (beta chain) sequence. The target antigen is unknown. The V gene end was trimmed by 0 bases and the J gene end by 1 base; junction bases not matched to a gene: 9. The CDR3 contains 18 residues. The germline V gene encodes CDR1 SGHRS and CDR2 YFSETQ. Only in-frame clones appear in the TCRdb table, and some are missing; sequencing was by immunoSEQ multiplex PCR. The table lists roughly 130,000 clones, roughly 81% of them singletons, with 1.4% in the top ten. This specimen comes from a study of cytomegalovirus exposure and HLA in healthy donors. About the research overall: A subsequent analysis reported that the 100 to 150 validation repertoires were produced on the same platform that had also been used for the roughly 670 first-cohort repertoires.

Study-wide findings and caveats: The study recorded fewer than 200 TCR beta chains that were cytomegalovirus-associated. The tendency of first-cohort TCR clusters to co-occur in the 90 to 150 validation repertoires was the finding of a later analysis. Under in vitro conditions, three CMV-associated chains were confirmed as specific for CMV antigens.

Sequenced: PBMCs. This rearrangement joins TRBV5-1 to TRBJ2-3; 9 bases fit TRBD2. The sequence was obtained from a woman aged 25 to 39 in good health and CMV-seronegative. Here the CDR3 reads CASSLARRGGDGTDTQYF. CDR3 sequence (DNA): TGCGCCAGCAGCTTGGCTCGGCGGGGGGGCGATGGCACAGATACGCAGTATTTT. The variable domain in full, completed from reference TRBV5-1 and TRBJ2-3, reads KAGVTQTPRYLIKTRGQQVTLSCSPISGHRSVSWYQQTPGQGLQFLFEYFSETQRNKGNFPGRFSGRQFSNSRSEMNVSTLELGDSALYLCASSLARRGGDGTDTQYFGPGTRLTVL.